This is a list of T cell receptor beta chains from one sample in a study of graft-versus-host responses after intestinal transplantation. Only in-frame clones appear in the TCRdb table, and some are missing; sequencing was by immunoSEQ multiplex PCR. The sample holds tens of thousands of clones; roughly 90% are singletons and the top ten take approximately 6.3%. Sequenced here: bone marrow, sampled less than 750 days after intestinal transplantation. These receptors all stem from a human patient who received an intestinal transplant, so some T cells may come from the graft donor. Each CDR3 is given without its conserved first and last residue. Each record gives: V gene, clone size, J gene, CDR3 protein. Only some rows state a clone size, as once, few, many or a class for expanded clones.

v_call: TRBV6-5; clone_size: once; j_call: TRBJ2-6; cdr3_aa: ASSYGGPGANVLT
v_call: TRBV20-1; clone_size: -; j_call: TRBJ2-1; cdr3_aa: SVGVNEQF
v_call: TRBV5-1; clone_size: -; j_call: TRBJ2-3; cdr3_aa: ASSVTGDTQY
v_call: TRBV5-4; clone_size: -; j_call: TRBJ1-5; cdr3_aa: ASSSIGASGNGQPQH
v_call: TRBV29-1; clone_size: once; j_call: TRBJ2-1; cdr3_aa: SVEDLARGTNEQF
v_call: TRBV6-6; clone_size: -; j_call: TRBJ2-7; cdr3_aa: ASSYPGQGSWEQY
v_call: TRBV27; clone_size: -; j_call: TRBJ2-1; cdr3_aa: ASTLSLAGPVNEQF
v_call: TRBV6-5; clone_size: -; j_call: TRBJ2-1; cdr3_aa: ASSPGGSRVNEQF
v_call: TRBV7-5; clone_size: -; j_call: TRBJ2-7; cdr3_aa: VRSLGQGANEQY
v_call: TRBV5-6; clone_size: once; j_call: TRBJ1-1; cdr3_aa: ASSLEGGNTEAF
v_call: TRBV2; clone_size: -; j_call: TRBJ2-3; cdr3_aa: ASRGKTSTDTQY
v_call: TRBV6-1; clone_size: -; j_call: TRBJ2-4; cdr3_aa: ASSGEGPPGGNIQY
v_call: TRBV2; clone_size: -; j_call: TRBJ1-5; cdr3_aa: ASSDPPLLIDQPQH
v_call: TRBV2; clone_size: -; j_call: TRBJ2-4; cdr3_aa: ASRDSYLAKNIQY
v_call: TRBV7-9; clone_size: -; j_call: TRBJ2-5; cdr3_aa: ASSSLPGETQY
v_call: TRBV5-1; clone_size: -; j_call: TRBJ2-7; cdr3_aa: ASSFRTGESSYEQY
v_call: TRBV18; clone_size: -; j_call: TRBJ1-2; cdr3_aa: ASSATGGALYT
v_call: TRBV30; clone_size: -; j_call: TRBJ1-6; cdr3_aa: AWTGPPNSPLH
v_call: TRBV28; clone_size: -; j_call: TRBJ2-7; cdr3_aa: ASSLSGYYEQY
v_call: TRBV11-2; clone_size: -; j_call: TRBJ1-2; cdr3_aa: ASSGSGLGYT
v_call: TRBV4-2; clone_size: few; j_call: TRBJ1-5; cdr3_aa: ASSQDQVSVSNQPQH
v_call: TRBV2; clone_size: -; j_call: TRBJ2-2; cdr3_aa: ASSDLDRATGELF
v_call: TRBV6-5; clone_size: -; j_call: TRBJ1-5; cdr3_aa: ASSYSIPAHQPQH
v_call: TRBV9; clone_size: -; j_call: TRBJ2-3; cdr3_aa: ASSGRAGGSADTQY
v_call: TRBV28; clone_size: -; j_call: TRBJ2-5; cdr3_aa: ASSPQGEETQY
v_call: TRBV30; clone_size: -; j_call: TRBJ1-1; cdr3_aa: AWIRPGESRAF
v_call: TRBV6-6; clone_size: -; j_call: TRBJ2-7; cdr3_aa: ASSYSRGQFYEQY
v_call: TRBV12-5; clone_size: -; j_call: TRBJ1-2; cdr3_aa: ASAPPARRYGYT
v_call: TRBV19; clone_size: -; j_call: TRBJ1-1; cdr3_aa: ASINRGGRIEAF
v_call: TRBV7-9; clone_size: once; j_call: TRBJ1-1; cdr3_aa: ASSLGSPGLSTEAF
v_call: TRBV27; clone_size: -; j_call: TRBJ2-7; cdr3_aa: ASGGSGYEQY
v_call: TRBV18; clone_size: -; j_call: TRBJ1-5; cdr3_aa: ASSPYVGEPQH
v_call: TRBV6-1; clone_size: -; j_call: TRBJ2-7; cdr3_aa: ASMGTTYEQY
v_call: TRBV10-3; clone_size: -; j_call: -; cdr3_aa: AISESRAGTGPYEQY
v_call: TRBV18; clone_size: -; j_call: TRBJ2-5; cdr3_aa: ASSPTGAEVTQY
v_call: TRBV4-1; clone_size: -; j_call: TRBJ1-1; cdr3_aa: ASSQDVTLSPPEAF
v_call: TRBV5-1; clone_size: -; j_call: -; cdr3_aa: ASSVGTGDYEQY
v_call: TRBV5-4; clone_size: -; j_call: TRBJ2-3; cdr3_aa: ASSLAFSGSYHTQY
v_call: TRBV11-1; clone_size: -; j_call: TRBJ2-7; cdr3_aa: ASSLSGTSYEQY
v_call: TRBV11-2; clone_size: -; j_call: TRBJ2-5; cdr3_aa: ASSLGRLAGLATQY
v_call: TRBV6-5; clone_size: -; j_call: TRBJ1-5; cdr3_aa: ASSYGLQQPQH
v_call: TRBV7-7; clone_size: -; j_call: TRBJ2-2; cdr3_aa: ASSLTGAGELF
v_call: TRBV6-5; clone_size: -; j_call: TRBJ1-5; cdr3_aa: ASRRQTNQPQH
v_call: TRBV5-5; clone_size: few; j_call: TRBJ2-7; cdr3_aa: ASTWGYESYEQY
v_call: TRBV14; clone_size: -; j_call: TRBJ1-2; cdr3_aa: ASSQDGRLYGYT
v_call: TRBV7-9; clone_size: -; j_call: TRBJ2-2; cdr3_aa: ASSLRGNRAPGELF
v_call: TRBV12-5; clone_size: -; j_call: TRBJ1-5; cdr3_aa: ASALTPGTPPGQPQH
v_call: TRBV2; clone_size: -; j_call: TRBJ2-5; cdr3_aa: ASSENIGTQY
v_call: TRBV2; clone_size: once; j_call: TRBJ2-7; cdr3_aa: ASSIITAEECEQY
v_call: TRBV5-4; clone_size: once; j_call: TRBJ1-1; cdr3_aa: ASSWGRGAMNTEAF
v_call: TRBV6-5; clone_size: -; j_call: TRBJ2-5; cdr3_aa: ASKAGWAKETQY
v_call: TRBV6-6; clone_size: -; j_call: TRBJ2-7; cdr3_aa: ASRTRTYEQY
v_call: TRBV6-5; clone_size: -; j_call: TRBJ2-4; cdr3_aa: ASSRTGNIQY
v_call: TRBV18; clone_size: once; j_call: TRBJ2-7; cdr3_aa: ASSPTEYTLFEQY
v_call: TRBV10-2; clone_size: -; j_call: TRBJ2-7; cdr3_aa: ASRTGIYEQY
v_call: TRBV4-1; clone_size: -; j_call: TRBJ1-4; cdr3_aa: ASSQATESNEKLF
v_call: TRBV19; clone_size: once; j_call: TRBJ2-1; cdr3_aa: ASSIALAGGLNEQF